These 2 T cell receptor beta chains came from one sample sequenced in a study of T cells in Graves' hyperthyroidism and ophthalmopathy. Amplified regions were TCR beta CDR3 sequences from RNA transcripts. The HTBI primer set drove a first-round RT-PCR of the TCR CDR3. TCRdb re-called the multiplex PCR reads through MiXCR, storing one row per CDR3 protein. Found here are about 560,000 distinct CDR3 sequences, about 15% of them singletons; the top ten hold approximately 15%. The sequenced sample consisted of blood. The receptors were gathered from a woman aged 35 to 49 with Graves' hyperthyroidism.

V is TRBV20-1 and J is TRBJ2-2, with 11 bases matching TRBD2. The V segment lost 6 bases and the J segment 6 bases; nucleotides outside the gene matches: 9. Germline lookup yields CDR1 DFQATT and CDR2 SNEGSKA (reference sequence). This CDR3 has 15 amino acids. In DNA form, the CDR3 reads TGCAGTGCCCATGTAGCGGGAGGGCCCTCCGGGGAGCTGTTTTTT. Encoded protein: CSAHVAGGPSGELFF.

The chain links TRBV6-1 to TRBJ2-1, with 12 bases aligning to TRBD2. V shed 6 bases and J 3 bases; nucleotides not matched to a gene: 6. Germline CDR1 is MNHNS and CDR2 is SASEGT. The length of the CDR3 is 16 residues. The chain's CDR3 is CASSELAGGLYNEQFF. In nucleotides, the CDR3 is TGTGCCAGCAGCGAACTAGCGGGAGGACTCTACAATGAGCAGTTCTTC.